The 27 T cell receptor beta chains reported below all come from one sample, sequenced in a study of vaccination and CD4 T cells after COVID-19. The sample's treatment: roughly 11-day PBMC culture with coronavirus spike peptide pools or control peptides (ViraFEST assay). CD4+ T cells that had been cultured provided DNA sequenced with the Oncomine TCR Beta short-read assay. TCRdb called the PCR reads again in MiXCR, with one record for every CDR3 protein. Of about 15,000 distinct CDR3 sequences listed, approximately 57% are singletons. What these receptors recognize is not known. Specimen: CD4+ T cells from blood, cultured in vitro. These receptors came from a human donor who had recovered from COVID-19.

The chain links TRBV15 to TRBJ1-3, with a weak D call TRBD1 (5 bases). The V gene lost 0 bases and the J gene lost 2 bases, with 11 bases spanning the gap. This CDR3 is built from 16 residues. CDR1 is LNHNV, CDR2 YYDKDF, per germline (reference sequence). CDR3 residues: CATSRDAPGPGNTIYF. CDR3 DNA: TGTGCCACCAGCAGAGATGCCCCGGGGCCTGGAAACACCATATATTTT.

The chain couples TRBV23-1 to TRBJ2-7; D ambiguous. TRBV23-1 is assigned to the ORF class and has an uncertain function. Trimming left V 1 base short and J 3 bases short, with 13 bases between. CDR3 length: 15 amino acids. The CDR3 loop reads CASSQYRCGIYEQYF. CDR3 in DNA: TGCGCCAGCAGTCAATACCGGTGTGGAATCTACGAGCAGTACTTC.

The chain recombines TRBV15 with TRBJ2-4, with D perhaps given as TRBD1 or TRBD2 (5 bases each). The length of the CDR3 is 14 residues. CDR1 LNHNV and CDR2 YYDKDF come from the germline V gene (reference sequence). V lost 7 bases, J lost 1 base, and 11 bases lay in between. In nucleotides, the CDR3 is TGTGCCACCACTGTCTGGGGGGCCAAAAACATTCAGTACTTC. This sequence encodes CATTVWGAKNIQYF.

This clonotype was counted a few times. The V gene is TRBV20-1, the J gene TRBJ2-7; D unclear. Looked up from germline, CDR1 is DFQATT and CDR2 is SNEGSKA (reference sequence). V gave up 7 bases and J gave up 4 bases, with 14 bases separating them. This CDR3 comprises 12 residues. The CDR3 loop is CSVPNDLYEQYF. CDR3 nucleotides: TGCAGTGTCCCAAACGACTTATACGAGCAGTACTTC.

The table lists this clonotype with a count of one. V gene TRBV6-2 or TRBV6-3 combines with J gene TRBJ2-7, with 10 bases identical to TRBD2. After removal of 1 base from V and 0 bases from J, the junction contained 0 bases not matched to a gene. The CDR3 runs to 15 residues. CDR1 is MNHEY and CDR2 is SVGEGT in the germline V gene. The CDR3 coding sequence is TGTGCCAGCAGTTACTGGACTAGCGGCTCCTACGAGCAGTACTTC. Its protein product is CASSYWTSGSYEQYF.

V gene TRBV10-2 combines with J gene TRBJ1-1; TRBD1 agrees at 8 bases. Germline assignment: CDR1 WSHSY and CDR2 SAAADI. This CDR3 spans 13 amino acids. V lost 6 bases, J lost 4 bases, and 4 bases stayed unmatched. CDR3: CASSEQGGTEAFF. The CDR3 coding sequence is TGCGCCAGCAGCGAACAGGGGGGCACTGAAGCTTTCTTT.

The chain employs TRBV7-8 and TRBJ2-5, with TRBD2 matching over 12 bases. V gave up 5 bases and J gave up 5 bases; unmatched junction bases: 6. The germline V gene encodes CDR1 SGHVS and CDR2 FQNEAQ. The CDR3 has 15 amino acids. CDR3 coding DNA: TGTGCCAGCAGCGTGACTAGCGGGAGTTGGGAGACCCAGTACTTC. It specifies CASSVTSGSWETQYF.

The genes are TRBV7-9 and TRBJ1-2; 8 bases match TRBD1. CDR3 length equals 15 residues. Germline CDR1 and CDR2: SEHNR and FQNEAQ (reference sequence). V trimming: 7 bases; J trimming: 3 bases; junction bases outside the gene matches: 10. The CDR3 is CASKLRDRTYYGYTF. The CDR3 DNA is TGTGCCAGCAAATTAAGGGACAGGACTTACTATGGCTACACCTTC.

V is TRBV11-2 and J is TRBJ2-1; D gene unclear. CDR3 size: 11 residues. The germline V and J ends were trimmed by 5 bases and 10 bases, with 9 bases remaining between them. The germline V gene encodes CDR1 SGHAT and CDR2 FQNNGV. CDR3 DNA sequence: TGTGCCAGCAGCCAATCGGAAGAGCAGTTCTTC. Translation gives CASSQSEEQFF.

The chain has TRBV6-1 and TRBJ2-7, with 9 bases matching TRBD1. The CDR3 length is 13 residues. Germline-derived CDR1 and CDR2 are MNHNS and SASEGT. V shed 6 bases and J 7 bases; nucleotides not matched to a gene: 7. The CDR3 DNA reads as TGTGCCAGCAGCCGGGACAGGGATTGGGAGCAGTACTTC. Translating it yields CASSRDRDWEQYF.

The V gene is TRBV20-1, the J gene TRBJ2-3, with 9 bases matching TRBD1. Germline lookup yields CDR1 DFQATT and CDR2 SNEGSKA (reference sequence). The length of the CDR3 is 17 residues. J gave up 3 bases and V 0 bases, and 10 bases lay outside the gene matches. CDR3 region: CSARDLGGQGYTDTQYF. The CDR3 bases are TGCAGTGCTAGAGACCTTGGGGGACAGGGATATACAGATACGCAGTATTTT.

The rearrangement joins TRBV15 to TRBJ2-1; D could derive from TRBD1 or TRBD2 (5 bases each). Germline V gene data show CDR1 as LNHNV and CDR2 as YYDKDF (reference sequence). The CDR3 runs to 15 residues. Between the trimmed V and J ends, which lost 1 base and 3 bases, there was a span of 10 bases. The CDR3 bases are TGTGCCACCAGCAGAGGGGACGGTGGCTACAATGAGCAGTTCTTC. This gives the protein CATSRGDGGYNEQFF.

This chain joins TRBV20-1 and TRBJ2-1; no clear D gene. Trimming shortened V by 0 bases and J by 8 bases, and 8 bases separated the two germline ends. Germline values: CDR1 DFQATT, CDR2 SNEGSKA (reference sequence). The CDR3 length is 12 residues. The CDR3 loop is CSARELRHEQFF. The CDR3 region has the DNA TGCAGTGCTAGAGAACTACGCCATGAGCAGTTCTTC.

The CDR3 sequence: CSATLGSGANVLTF. In DNA form, the CDR3 reads TGCAGTGCTACACTGGGCTCTGGGGCCAACGTCCTGACTTTC. The genes are TRBV20-1 and TRBJ2-6; D not resolved. This CDR3 has 14 residues. V was shortened by 4 bases and J by 0 bases, with 7 bases between the two germline ends. The germline V gene encodes CDR1 DFQATT and CDR2 SNEGSKA (reference sequence).

The chain links TRBV19 to TRBJ2-5; perhaps D is TRBD1 or TRBD2 (7 bases each). Germline CDR1 reads LNHDA; CDR2 reads SQIVND (reference sequence). V was trimmed by 8 bases and J by 4 bases, leaving 17 bases between them. This CDR3 is built from 14 residues. CDR3 DNA: TGTGCCAGTCGCCGACAGGGAGGGGGAGAGACCCAGTACTTC. Translated: CASRRQGGGETQYF.

The CDR3 is CSARESGGSSYNEQFF. CDR3 coding DNA: TGCAGTGCTAGAGAGTCAGGCGGGAGCTCCTACAATGAGCAGTTCTTC. The chain employs TRBV20-1 and TRBJ2-1, with 7 positions matching TRBD2. The germline V gene encodes CDR1 DFQATT and CDR2 SNEGSKA (reference sequence). The CDR3 length is 16 residues. J was trimmed by 0 bases and V by 0 bases; bases with no gene match: 5.

This clonotype was observed a handful of times. The chain is built from TRBV12-3 or TRBV12-4 and TRBJ1-5; D perhaps matches TRBD1 (6 bases). The CDR3 length is 14 residues. V shed 5 bases and J shed 5 bases, with 13 bases lying between them. The CDR3, as DNA: TGTGCCAGCAGTCAACATCGGACAGATCAGCCCCAGCATTTT. Translation gives CASSQHRTDQPQHF.

This clonotype was seen only once. J is TRBJ2-6 and V is TRBV7-9; tentative D call: TRBD2 (5 bases). Per germline, CDR1 SEHNR and CDR2 FQNEAQ (reference sequence). V was pared by 2 bases and J by 0 bases, with 8 bases between. This CDR3 is built from 16 residues. The CDR3 DNA sequence: TGTGCCAGCAGCTTAACCCGGGGCTCTGGGGCCAACGTCCTGACTTTC. Translated: CASSLTRGSGANVLTF.

There are a few counts of this clonotype. CDR3 in amino acids: CATSDSLALGNTEQFF. CDR3 coding DNA: TGTGCCACCAGTGATTCTCTAGCGCTGGGTAATACTGAGCAGTTCTTC. The rearrangement joins TRBV24-1 to TRBJ2-1; D perhaps matches TRBD2 (6 bases). Between the trimmed V and J ends, which lost 2 bases and 9 bases, there was a span of 19 bases. The CDR3 is made up of 16 amino acids. The V gene's germline CDR1 is KGHDR and CDR2 SFDVKD.

The chain has TRBV30 and TRBJ1-2; TRBD1 aligns across 9 bases. Germline lookup yields CDR1 GTSNPN and CDR2 SVGIG (reference sequence). The CDR3 covers 12 residues. V lost 4 bases and J lost 8; bases outside the gene matches: 5. As DNA, the CDR3 is TGTGCCTGGACGGGGACAGGGCTCGGCTACACCTTC. The encoded protein is CAWTGTGLGYTF.

This clonotype is a singleton in its sample. J is TRBJ2-7 and V is TRBV30; D ambiguous. With 5 bases removed from V and 3 bases from J, the gap between germline ends came to 20 bases. The germline V gene has CDR1 GTSNPN and CDR2 SVGIG (reference sequence). The CDR3 sequence is 15 residues long. In nucleotides, the CDR3 is TGTGCCTGGGCCTTGGCGGAGTCTGACTTCTACGAGCAGTACTTC. The encoded protein is CAWALAESDFYEQYF.

This chain connects TRBV20-1 to TRBJ2-6, with D unresolved. This CDR3 has 13 residues. Germline lookup yields CDR1 DFQATT and CDR2 SNEGSKA (reference sequence). V shed 5 bases and J shed 0 bases, with 5 bases lying between them. The CDR3 DNA reads TGCAGTGCTTGGACCTCTGGGGCCAACGTCCTGACTTTC. Translating it yields CSAWTSGANVLTF.

This chain joins TRBV20-1 and TRBJ2-3, with D perhaps assigned TRBD1 or TRBD2 (5 bases each). V was cut by 5 bases and J by 2 bases, with 17 bases left in between. The CDR3 extends over 15 amino acids. The germline gives CDR1 DFQATT, CDR2 SNEGSKA (reference sequence). CDR3 bases: TGCAGTGCTCAGCCGGGGCGCGGAAACACAGATACGCAGTATTTT. Translating gives CSAQPGRGNTDTQYF.

A few counts support this clonotype. V usage is TRBV7-9 and J usage is TRBJ1-2; tentatively, D is TRBD1 (6 bases). CDR1 and CDR2 from the germline V gene are SEHNR and FQNEAQ (reference sequence). CDR3 length: 15 amino acids. V was cut by 4 bases and J by 0 bases, with 12 bases left in between. The CDR3 DNA sequence: TGTGCCAGCAGCTCGACGACAGGAACTAACTATGGCTACACCTTC. It is translated as CASSSTTGTNYGYTF.

The chain is built from TRBV30 and TRBJ2-1; D ambiguous. V lost 0 bases to trimming and J lost 0 bases, with 9 bases between them. The CDR3 runs to 15 residues. The V gene's germline CDR1 is GTSNPN and CDR2 SVGIG (reference sequence). The chain's CDR3 is CAWSVGLSSYNEQFF. CDR3 sequence (DNA): TGTGCCTGGAGTGTCGGCCTAAGCTCCTACAATGAGCAGTTCTTC. Looking up the rest from reference TRBV30 and TRBJ2-1 gives the full variable domain: SQTIHQWPATLVQPVGSPLSLECTVEGTSNPNLYWYRQAAGRGLQLLFYSVGIGQISSEVPQNLSASRPQDRQFILSSKKLLLSDSGFYLCAWSVGLSSYNEQFFGPGTRLTVL.

The CDR3 sequence: CASSSRGNTIYF. The CDR3 DNA reads as TGTGCCAGCAGCTCTCGCGGAAACACCATATATTTT. J is TRBJ1-3 and V is TRBV5-5; the D is unclear. V was pared by 3 bases and J by 4 bases, with 5 bases between. Germline V gives CDR1 SGHKS, CDR2 YYEKEE (reference sequence). The CDR3 sequence is 12 residues long.

V is TRBV28 and J is TRBJ1-2; D not certain. Trimming left V 4 bases short and J 1 base short, with 10 bases between. Germline assignment: CDR1 MDHEN and CDR2 SYDVKM. The length of the CDR3 is 14 residues. The CDR3 loop is CASSSSPNNYGYTF. For the CDR3, the DNA is TGTGCCAGCAGTTCTTCCCCGAATAACTATGGCTACACCTTC.